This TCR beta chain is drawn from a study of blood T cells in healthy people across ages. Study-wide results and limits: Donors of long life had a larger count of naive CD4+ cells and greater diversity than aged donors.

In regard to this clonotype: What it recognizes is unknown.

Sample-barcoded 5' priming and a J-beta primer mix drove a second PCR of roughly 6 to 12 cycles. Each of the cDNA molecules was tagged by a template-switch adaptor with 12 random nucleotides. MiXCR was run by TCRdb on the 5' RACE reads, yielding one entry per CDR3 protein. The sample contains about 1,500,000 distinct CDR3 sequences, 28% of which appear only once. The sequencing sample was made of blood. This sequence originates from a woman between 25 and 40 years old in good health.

The CDR3 here is CASRSSGGAPYEQYF. CDR3 in DNA: TGTGCCAGCAGGTCTAGCGGGGGAGCCCCCTACGAGCAGTACTTC. The chain combines TRBV7-2 with TRBJ2-7; 10 nucleotides line up with TRBD2. The V gene end was trimmed by 6 bases and the J gene end by 2 bases; junction bases not matched to a gene: 7. The germline gives CDR1 SGHTA, CDR2 FQGNSA. This CDR3 has 15 residues.